Each of the 23 T cell receptor beta chains below was sequenced from the same sample in a study of regulatory T cells in long-lasting Graves disease (dated by TCRdb to the early 2020s). The time point label corresponds to: newly diagnosed GD, antithyroid drugs for less than 3 months. For both TCR sequencing and RNA sequencing, RNA was extracted from PBMCs using TRIzol. The method was multiplex PCR. The sequencing machine was an Illumina HiSeq 4000. To build TCR beta libraries, CDR3 regions were amplified by Arm-PCR using iRepertoire HTBI primers. TCRdb handled the public reads itself, with Q25 trimming in fastp and clone calling in MiXCR, and kept productive beta chains. Entries that share a CDR3 protein sequence are merged under the most common genes and DNA. This sample holds hundreds of thousands of distinct CDR3 sequences; 12% were observed only once. Of the sample, approximately 9.6% is held by the ten largest clones.

These data also featured in a second study, about T cells in Graves' hyperthyroidism and ophthalmopathy.

Sequencing was performed on peripheral blood mononuclear cells (PBMCs), taken at new diagnosis, from a patient treated with antithyroid drugs. These receptors all come from a woman between 25 and 40 years old with Graves disease. Donor details come from another sample of the same person, matched by shared clones.

The chain uses TRBV15 and TRBJ2-2; the D gene is possibly TRBD2 (5 bases). The germline CDR1 and CDR2 sequences are LNHNV and YYDKDF (reference sequence). The CDR3 has 17 residues. Deletions cut 3 bases from V and 1 base from J, with 15 bases between. CDR3 loop: CATSRLQVGVNTGELFF. The CDR3 DNA follows: TGTGCCACCAGCAGGCTTCAAGTGGGAGTGAACACCGGGGAGCTGTTTTTT.

The rearrangement links TRBV5-1 to TRBJ2-2; D gene uncertain. Germline CDR1 reads SGHRS; CDR2 reads YFSETQ. V was shortened by 3 bases and J by 8 bases, with 8 bases between the two germline ends. CDR3 length: 12 residues. In DNA, the CDR3 is TGCGCCAGCAGCTCCCCTTGGGGGGAGCTGTTTTTT. Protein sequence: CASSSPWGELFF.

This clonotype was seen at least ten times. J is TRBJ1-5 and V is TRBV19, with 7 bases lining up with TRBD1. Per germline, CDR1 LNHDA and CDR2 SQIVND (reference sequence). The CDR3 spans 14 residues. The J segment lost 7 bases and the V segment lost 5 bases, leaving 8 bases of the junction unmatched. This chain's CDR3 is CASSVTGAGQPQHF. CDR3 in DNA: TGTGCCAGTAGTGTAACAGGGGCAGGCCAGCCCCAGCATTTT.

Regarding this clonotype: A much larger clonotype is one base distant, so this may be a read error. The V call is TRBV20-1, the J call TRBJ2-1; the match to TRBD2 covers 10 bases. Germline CDR1 reads DFQATT; CDR2 reads SNEGSKA (reference sequence). The CDR3 spans 15 residues. V lost 3 bases, J lost 10 bases, and 12 bases stayed unmatched. CDR3: CSASPHSGRKDEQFF. The CDR3 region has the DNA TGCAGTGCTAGCCCCCATAGCGGGAGGAAGGACGAGCAGTTCTTC.

In its sample, this clonotype was seen many times. CDR3 sequence reads: CSARVGAYNSPLHF. The CDR3 DNA sequence: TGCAGTGCTAGGGTCGGGGCCTATAATTCACCCCTCCACTTT. J is TRBJ1-6 and V is TRBV20-1; D not resolved. CDR3 size: 14 residues. Deletions cut 3 bases from V and 2 bases from J, with 8 bases between. Per the germline V gene, CDR1 is DFQATT and CDR2 is SNEGSKA (reference sequence).

About this clonotype itself: A read error likely explains this, since a far larger clone differs by one base. The genes are TRBV2 and TRBJ2-4, with 13 bases fitting TRBD2. The J call may be mistaken, given a closer DNA end match to TRBJ2-1. The length of the CDR3 is 15 residues. CDR1 and CDR2 from the germline V gene are SNHLY and FYNNEI. The CDR3 nucleotides read TGTGCCAGCAGTCGAACCGGGACTAGCGGGAAGACCCAGTTCTTC. Its protein product is CASSRTGTSGKTQFF.

The genes are TRBV30 and TRBJ2-1; perhaps TRBD2 as D (5 bases). Between the trimmed V and J ends, which lost 4 bases and 4 bases, there was a span of 17 bases. The CDR3 extends over 15 amino acids. Germline V lookup: CDR1 GTSNPN, CDR2 SVGIG (reference sequence). This chain's CDR3 is CAWIVDSGIYNEQFF. DNA of the CDR3: TGTGCCTGGATTGTAGACTCCGGGATATACAATGAGCAGTTCTTC.

The chain carries TRBV6-2 or TRBV6-3 and TRBJ2-1, with D perhaps matching TRBD1 or TRBD2 (5 bases each). CDR1 MNHEY and CDR2 SVGEGT come from the germline V gene. This CDR3 spans 15 amino acids. Trimming cost V 6 bases and J 3 bases, with 15 bases left between them. CDR3 nucleotide sequence: TGTGCCAGCAGCTTCCGGGACCCCGACTACAATGAGCAGTTCTTC. Residues: CASSFRDPDYNEQFF.

This clonotype was seen repeatedly, ten times or more. The rearrangement uses TRBV12-3 or TRBV12-4 and TRBJ2-4, with D possibly matching TRBD1 (6 bases). Trimming pared 5 bases from V and 1 base from J, leaving 18 bases between. This CDR3 contains 17 residues. The DNA for the CDR3 is TGTGCCAGCAGTCCCGCCACAGGGACGAGGGCCAAAAACATTCAGTACTTC. This sequence encodes CASSPATGTRAKNIQYF.

CDR3 amino acids: CSVPLSGTAETQYF. In DNA, the CDR3 is TGCAGTGTTCCCCTTAGCGGAACCGCCGAGACCCAGTACTTC. This rearrangement joins TRBV20-1 to TRBJ2-5; the D gene is possibly TRBD2 (6 bases). The ends were cut back, 7 bases at V and 5 bases at J, with 20 bases in the middle. The CDR3 is 14 residues long. CDR1 and CDR2 from the germline V gene are DFQATT and SNEGSKA (reference sequence).

Ten or more counts support this clonotype. This sequence joins TRBV2 and TRBJ2-1, with 7 bases fitting TRBD2. V lost 3 bases and J lost 4; bases outside the gene matches: 6. Germline V gives CDR1 SNHLY, CDR2 FYNNEI. The CDR3 has 15 residues. The CDR3 DNA follows: TGTGCCAGCAGTGATTTGGGGGAGGGGTACAATGAGCAGTTCTTC. Encoded protein: CASSDLGEGYNEQFF.

This chain connects TRBV19 to TRBJ2-7; D perhaps matches TRBD1 (5 bases). V was shortened by 5 bases and J by 4 bases, with 18 bases between the two germline ends. The germline V gene has CDR1 LNHDA and CDR2 SQIVND (reference sequence). The CDR3 is 15 amino acids. The CDR3 sequence is CASSPSNRIPYEQYF. CDR3 bases: TGTGCCAGTAGTCCCTCGAACAGGATTCCATACGAGCAGTACTTC.

This clonotype has more than one count but fewer than ten. The V call is TRBV7-2, the J call TRBJ1-4, with 8 nucleotides matching TRBD1. This CDR3 has 14 amino acids. V dropped 5 bases and J dropped 7; count of bases not matched to a gene: 6. CDR1 is SGHTA, CDR2 FQGNSA, per germline. In DNA form, the CDR3 reads TGTGCCAGCAGCAGACAGGGGTGGAGTGAAAAACTGTTTTTT. Its translation: CASSRQGWSEKLFF.

In its sample, this clonotype was seen many times. The rearrangement joins TRBV2 to TRBJ2-7; 7 nucleotides match TRBD1. Germline CDR1 is SNHLY and CDR2 is FYNNEI. Trimming at V came to 7 bases and at J to 3 bases, leaving 12 bases not matched to a gene. This CDR3 is built from 15 residues. The CDR3 DNA follows: TGTGCCAGCAAGGATAGGGACAGTAACTTCTACGAGCAGTACTTC. Amino acid sequence: CASKDRDSNFYEQYF.

The V call is TRBV28, the J call TRBJ1-3; D ambiguous. Trimming removed 6 bases from V and 0 bases from J, with 12 bases in between. The length of the CDR3 is 15 residues. Germline V gene data show CDR1 as MDHEN and CDR2 as SYDVKM. The CDR3 protein is CASSFEEDSGNTIYF. The CDR3 region has the DNA TGTGCCAGCAGCTTCGAAGAGGACTCTGGAAACACCATATATTTT.

This clonotype appeared a few times. The junction departs from germline at one end; a sequencing error may be responsible. This rearrangement joins TRBV6-2 or TRBV6-3 to TRBJ1-1; tentatively, D is TRBD1 (5 bases). CDR3 size: 18 residues. The germline CDR1 and CDR2 sequences are MNHEY and SVGEGT. The CDR3 DNA reads as TGTGCCAGCACCGCTCTGATTACAGGAGAGTTGGTGAACACTGGAGCTTTCTTT. Its protein is CASTALITGELVNTGAFF.

This clonotype was seen at least ten times. This sequence joins TRBV20-1 and TRBJ1-1; no definite D call. The germline gives CDR1 DFQATT, CDR2 SNEGSKA (reference sequence). This CDR3 comprises 18 residues. The V end lost 0 bases, the J end lost 0 bases, and 20 bases lay between the germline ends. In DNA form, the CDR3 reads TGCAGTGCTAGAGACGAGTCGGAGGTCGGATTGATGAACACTGAAGCTTTCTTT. Translating it yields CSARDESEVGLMNTEAFF.

This rearrangement joins TRBV7-2 to TRBJ2-1, with TRBD2 as a possible D gene (5 bases). There are 14 residues in the CDR3. V was shortened by 2 bases and J by 8 bases, with 13 bases between the two germline ends. Germline V gene lookup returns CDR1 SGHTA and CDR2 FQGNSA. DNA for the CDR3: TGTGCCAGCAGCTTATTAATCGGGATCGATGAGCAGTTCTTC. Amino acids: CASSLLIGIDEQFF.

This chain joins TRBV20-1 and TRBJ2-1; 7 bases are shared with TRBD2. Germline CDR1 and CDR2: DFQATT and SNEGSKA (reference sequence). V was clipped by 5 bases and J by 1 base; unmatched bases: 5. This CDR3 region has 14 residues. CDR3 loop: CSALAEGSYNEQFF. The CDR3 bases are TGCAGTGCTCTAGCGGAGGGATCCTACAATGAGCAGTTCTTC.

The chain is built from TRBV14 and TRBJ2-3; 8 bases map to TRBD2. Germline lookup yields CDR1 SGHDN and CDR2 FVKESK. The CDR3 is 16 amino acids. J gave up 1 base and V 1 base, and 4 bases lay outside the gene matches. The CDR3: CASSQGLAQRTDTQYF. The CDR3 nucleotides are TGTGCCAGCAGCCAAGGACTAGCGCAACGCACAGATACGCAGTATTTT. The variable domain in full, with the rest retrieved from reference TRBV14 and TRBJ2-3, is EAGVTQFPSHSVIEKGQTVTLRCDPISGHDNLYWYRRVMGKEIKFLLHFVKESKQDESGMPNNRFLAERTGGTYSTLKVQPAELEDSGVYFCASSQGLAQRTDTQYFGPGTRLTVL.

The chain uses TRBV6-2 or TRBV6-3 and TRBJ1-2, with D hard to call. Deletions cut 5 bases from V and 2 bases from J, with 18 bases between. Germline CDR1 and CDR2: MNHEY and SVGEGT. The CDR3 covers 16 residues. CDR3: CASSDLRGWTNYGYTF. Written as DNA, the CDR3 is TGTGCCAGCAGTGATCTGAGAGGGTGGACCAACTATGGCTACACCTTC.

This clonotype was counted only a few times. Possible read error: a much larger clone is one base away. V usage is TRBV2 and J usage is TRBJ1-1; 8 bases align to TRBD1. CDR1 is SNHLY, CDR2 FYNNEI, per germline. The CDR3 runs 16 residues. With 6 bases clipped from V and 4 bases from J, the junction kept 13 bases outside the gene matches. CDR3 coding DNA: TGTGCCAGCAGGGACAGGGCCTCTATAGGTGGCACTGAAGCTTTCTTT. Its translation: CASRDRASIGGTEAFF. The entire variable domain, with the rest obtained from reference TRBV2 and TRBJ1-1, is as follows: EPEVTQTPSHQVTQMGQEVILRCVPISNHLYFYWYRQILGQKVEFLVSFYNNEISEKSEIFDDQFSVERPDGSNFTLKIRSTKLEDSAMYFCASRDRASIGGTEAFFGQGTRLTVV.

This clonotype was seen at least ten times. This chain joins TRBV10-3 and TRBJ2-3; 8 nucleotides match TRBD2. Per germline, CDR1 ENHRY and CDR2 SYGVKD. The CDR3 spans 15 residues. J gave up 0 bases and V 3 bases, and 2 bases lay outside the gene matches. CDR3 sequence: CAISDGGASTDTQYF. CDR3 sequence (DNA): TGTGCCATCAGTGACGGGGGGGCTAGCACAGATACGCAGTATTTT.